The 18 T cell receptor beta chains presented below share a single source sample, sequenced in a study of graft-versus-host responses after intestinal transplantation. Method: immunoSEQ multiplex PCR; TCRdb's copy keeps in-frame clones and lacks some. The sample holds approximately 10,000 clones; over 90% are singletons and the top ten take roughly 5.1%. This specimen consisted of PBMCs, obtained 68 days after transplant. The receptors here all came from a human patient who received an intestinal transplant, so some T cells may come from the graft donor.

The chain carries TRBV11-2 and TRBJ2-7; D call uncertain. The CDR3 runs to 15 residues. The germline CDR1 and CDR2 sequences are SGHAT and FQNNGV. Between the trimmed V and J ends, which lost 1 base and 2 bases, there was a span of 12 bases. The DNA of the CDR3 is TGTGCCAGCAGCTTAGGTTTCAGCCAAGCCTACGAGCAGTACTTC. This encodes CASSLGFSQAYEQYF. Combining the CDR3 with reference TRBV11-2 and TRBJ2-7 gives the whole variable domain EAGVAQSPRYKIIEKRQSVAFWCNPISGHATLYWYQQILGQGPKLLIQFQNNGVVDDSQLPKDRFSAERLKGVDSTLKIQPAKLEDSAVYLCASSLGFSQAYEQYFGPGTRLTVT.

The chain joins TRBV27 to TRBJ2-3; 7 bases match TRBD2. This CDR3 has 16 amino acids. Germline loops: CDR1 MNHEY, CDR2 SMNVEV (reference sequence). V trimming: 5 bases; J trimming: 0 bases; junction bases outside the gene matches: 8. As DNA, the CDR3 is TGTGCCAGCAGTCCCTGGGACTACGCTAGCACAGATACGCAGTATTTT. The encoded protein is CASSPWDYASTDTQYF.

V is TRBV2 and J is TRBJ2-7; 11 bases are a match to TRBD1. The CDR3 covers 15 residues. J lost 2 bases, V lost 8 bases, and 8 bases had no gene match. Germline V gene data show CDR1 as SNHLY and CDR2 as FYNNEI. CDR3: CASLQPGQGAYEQYF. CDR3 DNA: TGTGCCAGCCTCCAGCCGGGACAGGGGGCCTACGAGCAGTACTTC.

V is TRBV5-8 and J is TRBJ1-1; D unclear. Germline assignment: CDR1 SGHTS and CDR2 YDEGEE. This CDR3 has 12 amino acids. V dropped 0 bases and J dropped 8 bases, with 8 bases sitting between them. The DNA for the CDR3 is TGTGCCAGCAGCTTGGGCCCCTGGGAAGCTTTCTTT. It specifies CASSLGPWEAFF.

The V gene is TRBV11-3, the J gene TRBJ1-1, with a weak D call TRBD1 (5 bases). The germline V and J ends were trimmed by 3 bases and 5 bases, with 7 bases remaining between them. CDR3 size: 12 residues. The germline V gene has CDR1 SGHNT and CDR2 YENEEA. The CDR3 spells CASSFRGTEAFF. The CDR3 coding sequence is TGTGCCAGCAGCTTCCGGGGGACTGAAGCTTTCTTT.

In regard to this clone: This may be a read error: a much more frequent sequence differs by one nucleotide. Other DNA sequences in the same sample also yield this CDR3. The chain recombines TRBV6-8 with TRBJ2-7; 7 bases map to TRBD1. The CDR3 is made up of 14 amino acids. The V gene's germline CDR1 is MNHGY and CDR2 SAAAGT. V gave up 0 bases and J gave up 2 bases; unmatched junction bases: 1. The CDR3 loop reads CASSYSGTAYEQYF. DNA for the CDR3: TGTGCCAGCAGTTACTCGGGGACAGCCTACGAGCAGTACTTC.

The chain has TRBV19 and TRBJ2-1, with D possibly being TRBD1 or TRBD2 (7 bases each). V shed 6 bases and J shed 6 bases, with 18 bases lying between them. This CDR3 contains 15 residues. Germline V gene sequence: CDR1 LNHDA, CDR2 SQIVND (reference sequence). The CDR3 loop is CASSLGGGRGNEQFF. In DNA, the CDR3 is TGTGCCAGTAGCTTAGGGGGCGGGAGAGGCAATGAGCAGTTCTTC.

The chain combines TRBV30 with TRBJ1-3; D unresolved. The CDR3 has 15 residues. The V end lost 1 base, the J end lost 0 bases, and 10 bases lay between the germline ends. The germline CDR1 and CDR2 sequences are GTSNPN and SVGIG (reference sequence). The CDR3 DNA reads as TGTGCCTGGAGTGGGTCCCAGCTCTCTGGAAACACCATATATTTT. Translation gives CAWSGSQLSGNTIYF.

This sequence joins TRBV5-6 and TRBJ2-7, with 10 bases matching TRBD2. This CDR3 spans 14 amino acids. The V and J ends lost 7 bases and 6 bases, in that order; junction bases with no gene match: 10. The germline gives CDR1 SGHDT, CDR2 YYEEEE. CDR3 protein: CASAGAGGWGEQYF. CDR3 DNA sequence: TGTGCCAGCGCTGGAGCGGGAGGGTGGGGCGAGCAGTACTTC. The variable domain in full, with the rest retrieved from reference TRBV5-6 and TRBJ2-7, is DAGVTQSPTHLIKTRGQQVTLRCSPKSGHDTVSWYQQALGQGPQFIFQYYEEEERQRGNFPDRFSGHQFPNYSSELNVNALLLGDSALYLCASAGAGGWGEQYFGPGTRLTVT.

This chain links TRBV27 with TRBJ2-7; 7 bases line up with TRBD2. V shed 5 bases, J shed 2 bases, and the junction held 12 bases outside the gene matches. CDR1 is MNHEY, CDR2 SMNVEV, per germline (reference sequence). CDR3 length equals 16 residues. The CDR3 nucleotides read TGTGCCAGCAGTATCTCCGGGGGGAGCGGGACCTACGAGCAGTACTTC. Its translation: CASSISGGSGTYEQYF.

V usage is TRBV5-1 and J usage is TRBJ2-1, with D unresolved. The CDR3 runs 15 residues. The germline V gene encodes CDR1 SGHRS and CDR2 YFSETQ. V was clipped by 1 base and J by 2 bases, with 10 bases between them. The CDR3 sequence: CASSLFATAYNEQFF. CDR3 in DNA: TGCGCCAGCAGCTTGTTCGCTACAGCCTACAATGAGCAGTTCTTC.

This chain connects TRBV30 to TRBJ2-5; 8 bases are shared with TRBD2. Germline V gene sequence: CDR1 GTSNPN, CDR2 SVGIG (reference sequence). J was trimmed by 4 bases and V by 5 bases; bases with no gene match: 6. The CDR3 extends over 13 amino acids. CDR3 residues: CAWGTGGRETQYF. The CDR3 DNA sequence: TGTGCCTGGGGGACGGGAGGGCGAGAGACCCAGTACTTC.

Worth noting for this clone: The CDR3 does not close with the conserved phenylalanine or tryptophan, likely indicating a read error. V gene TRBV29-1 combines with J gene TRBJ1-2; 7 bases match TRBD1. Germline V CDR1 and CDR2: SQVTM, ANQGSEA. The CDR3 spans 11 residues. The ends lost 6 bases at V and 6 bases at J; junction bases unmatched: 4. This chain's CDR3 is CSVRQGDGYTL. The CDR3 DNA sequence: TGCAGCGTCCGGCAGGGGGATGGCTACACCCTC.

The chain combines TRBV7-8 with TRBJ1-2; TRBD1 matches at 12 bases. The trim removed 1 base at V and 7 bases at J, leaving 4 bases unmatched. Germline V gene sequence: CDR1 SGHVS, CDR2 FQNEAQ. CDR3 length: 15 amino acids. The CDR3 region is CASSLVGQGARGYTF. The CDR3 DNA is TGTGCCAGCAGCTTAGTGGGACAGGGGGCGCGTGGCTACACCTTC.

V gene TRBV11-2 combines with J gene TRBJ2-1; 9 nucleotides match TRBD2. The CDR3 consists of 13 residues. Germline V gene sequence: CDR1 SGHAT, CDR2 FQNNGV. Germline trimming cut 8 bases from V and 6 bases from J; bases unmatched to any gene: 5. The CDR3 DNA is TGTGCCAGCGGAGCGGGAGGTTCCAATGAGCAGTTCTTC. Translating it yields CASGAGGSNEQFF.

The chain couples TRBV25-1 to TRBJ1-1; D is unresolved. Germline V lookup: CDR1 MGHDK, CDR2 SYGVNS. The CDR3 is 15 amino acids. Trimming removed 5 bases from V and 0 bases from J, with 13 bases in between. CDR3 bases: TGTGCCAGCAGTCTTTCAGCGGGAATGAACACTGAAGCTTTCTTT. It translates to CASSLSAGMNTEAFF.

The chain is built from TRBV6-6 and TRBJ2-7, with unresolved D. The CDR3 runs 11 residues. Germline V gene lookup returns CDR1 MNHNY and CDR2 SVGAGI (reference sequence). With 5 bases removed from V and 5 bases from J, the gap between germline ends came to 7 bases. CDR3 residues: CASSPFDEQYF. CDR3 sequence (DNA): TGTGCCAGCAGTCCCTTTGACGAGCAGTACTTC.

The V and J genes are TRBV7-9 and TRBJ2-7; weak D call: TRBD1 (5 bases). V dropped 3 bases and J dropped 0 bases, with 12 bases sitting between them. The CDR3 has 15 amino acids. CDR1 and CDR2 (germline): SEHNR, FQNEAQ (reference sequence). The CDR3 loop reads CASSFRGESSYEQYF. The CDR3 coding sequence is TGTGCCAGCAGCTTTAGGGGCGAAAGCTCCTACGAGCAGTACTTC.